This TCR beta chain was retrieved from a study of cytomegalovirus exposure and HLA in healthy donors. Vbeta (60) and Jbeta (13) primers were used in the PCR. This table comes from immunoSEQ multiplex PCR, and its TCRdb copy is limited to in-frame clones, with some not included. The sample table includes some 130,000 clones. J lost 8 bases, V lost 3 bases, and 9 bases had no gene match. The CDR3 contains 15 residues. Germline values: CDR1 MDHEN, CDR2 SYDVKM. The V and J genes are TRBV28 and TRBJ2-3; 9 bases fit TRBD1. The sequence was collected from a woman aged 55-75 years in good health and CMV-seronegative. The sample was PBMCs. CDR3 bases: TGTGCCAGCAGTTTTGACAGGGGGATCCCAGGTACGCAGTATTTT. It specifies CASSFDRGIPGTQYF.